The rows below give T cell receptor beta chains drawn from one sample of a study of cytomegalovirus exposure and HLA in healthy donors. Produced via immunoSEQ multiplex PCR; TCRdb's table is partial and in-frame only. The sample has around 100,000 clones; approximately 82% are singletons. Sequencing was done on a sample of PBMCs. Receptor source: a man in his forties in good health and CMV-seronegative. Each CDR3 is given with its conserved first and last residue. Each record gives: D gene, V gene, J gene, clone size, CDR3 DNA, CDR3 protein. The D gene is left open where the match is weak. Clone size is given for some rows only: seen once, a few or many times, or a class if the clone is expanded.

>.|TRBV9|TRBJ1-5|.
TGTGCCAGCAGCGTCGGCGGGTCAGATCAGCCCCAGCATTTT
CASSVGGSDQPQHF
>TRBD1|TRBV5-1|TRBJ1-1|.
TGCGCCAGCAGCCAACAGGGGGCGACTGAAGCTTTCTTT
CASSQQGATEAFF
>TRBD1|TRBV6-4|TRBJ2-7|once
TGTGCCAGCAGCGAACAGGGGACAGGCTACGAGCAGTACTTC
CASSEQGTGYEQYF
>TRBD1|TRBV4-1|TRBJ1-2|.
TGCGCCAGCAGCCCGACGCGACAGGGATCCTCCTATGGCTACACCTTC
CASSPTRQGSSYGYTF
>TRBD1|TRBV9|TRBJ2-7|.
TGTGCCAGCAGCGCGCAGGGGGCCTCCTACGAGCAGTACTTC
CASSAQGASYEQYF
>TRBD2|TRBV7-2|TRBJ2-1|.
TGTGCCAGCAGCTCGGGACTAGCGGATGAGCAGTTCTTC
CASSSGLADEQFF
>.|TRBV11-2|TRBJ1-1|.
TGTGCCAGCAGCTTAGACGCAGGGTGGGACACTGAAGCTTTCTTT
CASSLDAGWDTEAFF
>TRBD1|TRBV18|TRBJ2-6|.
TGTGCCAGCTCAGACCGACAGGGGGCTCTCTCTGGGGCCAACGTCCTGACTTTC
CASSDRQGALSGANVLTF
>TRBD2|TRBV30|TRBJ2-7|.
TGTGCCTTCGCCCCCGGGGGGGGTTACGAGCAGTACTTC
CAFAPGGGYEQYF
>TRBD1|TRBV9|TRBJ2-7|few
TGTGCCAGCAGCGTTGGACAGGGCCGAATCTACGAGCAGTACTTC
CASSVGQGRIYEQYF
>.|TRBV5-4|TRBJ1-6|few
TGTGCCAGCAGCCCTGAACCGGGGAATTCACCCCTCCACTTT
CASSPEPGNSPLHF
>.|TRBV11-2|TRBJ2-3|once
TGTGCCAGCAGCTTGTCGGGAGATCCTAGCACAGATACGCAGTATTTT
CASSLSGDPSTDTQYF
>TRBD2|TRBV13|TRBJ2-5|.
TGTGCCAGCTCAAGCCAGGGACTACAAGAGACCCAGTACTTC
CASSSQGLQETQYF
>.|TRBV14|TRBJ2-5|.
TGTGCCAGCAGCCAAGATACTAGCTGGGAGACCCAGTACTTC
CASSQDTSWETQYF
>TRBD2|TRBV9|TRBJ2-3|.
TGTGCCAGCAGTAATAGCGGGGGCCTCACAGATACGCAGTATTTT
CASSNSGGLTDTQYF
>.|TRBV21-1|TRBJ2-1|.
TGTGCCAGCAGCAAAGCGTCGGTAGCGGGGGGGATGGATGAGCAGTTCTTC
CASSKASVAGGMDEQFF
>.|TRBV19|TRBJ1-5|few
TGTGCCAGTATGGGGCCACACCCGCCCCAGCATTTT
CASMGPHPPQHF
>TRBD1|TRBV7-9|TRBJ2-1|.
TGTGCCAGCAGTTTTGACAGGGGGCTCAATGAGCAGTTCTTC
CASSFDRGLNEQFF
>TRBD1|TRBV7-2|TRBJ1-4|.
TGTGCCAGCAGCCGACAGGGGGCATCTGAAAAACTGTTTTTT
CASSRQGASEKLFF
>.|TRBV16|TRBJ2-2|.
TGTGCCAGCAGCCAATCAGGAGGGACCTACACCGGGGAGCTGTTTTTT
CASSQSGGTYTGELFF
>.|TRBV6-5|TRBJ2-5|.
TGTGCCAGCAGTTTAGGGTGGGGGAGGCAAGAGACCCAGTACTTC
CASSLGWGRQETQYF
>.|TRBV7-2|TRBJ2-5|.
TGTGCCAGCAGCTTAGATCTGCGGAGCCAAGAGACCCAGTACTTC
CASSLDLRSQETQYF
>TRBD1|TRBV5-1|TRBJ2-7|.
TGCGCCAGCACCTTATGGACAGGGGGCGACGAGCAGTACTTC
CASTLWTGGDEQYF
>.|TRBV7-2|TRBJ1-5|.
TGTGCCAGCAGCTTAGCGGGGGCCGGTCAGCCCCAGCATTTT
CASSLAGAGQPQHF
>.|TRBV27|TRBJ2-7|.
TGTGCCAGCAGTCCCTCGCAGGGCCGCCCGGGCTACGAGCAGTACTTC
CASSPSQGRPGYEQYF
>.|TRBV4-1|TRBJ2-7|few
TGCGCCAGCAGCCAGATAGGAGGGCGAGCCTACGAGCAGTACTTC
CASSQIGGRAYEQYF
>TRBD1|TRBV5-4|TRBJ2-2|few
TGTGCCAGCAGCTCCGGGACAGGAAACACCGGGGAGCTGTTTTTT
CASSSGTGNTGELFF
>TRBD2|TRBV19|TRBJ2-5|.
TGTGCCAGTAGTTTACAAGGACTAGCGGGGGGTGAGACCCAGTACTTC
CASSLQGLAGGETQYF
>.|TRBV7-6|TRBJ1-3|.
TGTGCCAGCAGCTCCTCGGACAGCTCTGGAAACACCATATATTTT
CASSSSDSSGNTIYF
>TRBD1|TRBV30|TRBJ2-7|few
TGTGCCTGGAGTTCCGGACAGGGGACGGGGGAGCAGTACTTC
CAWSSGQGTGEQYF
>TRBD1|TRBV27|TRBJ2-3|.
TGTGCCAGCAGTTCGGGACAGGGTTGGCTAGGGCAGTATTTT
CASSSGQGWLGQYF
>.|TRBV21-1|TRBJ2-1|.
TGTGCCAGCAGCAAAGTCTCAGGGAACAATGAGCAGTTCTTC
CASSKVSGNNEQFF
>TRBD2|TRBV19|TRBJ2-5|.
TGTGCCAGTAGTATAGGACGACTAGCGGGCCTTGAGACCCAGTACTTC
CASSIGRLAGLETQYF
>.|TRBV6-1|TRBJ1-3|few
TGTGCCAGCAGTGAATTTGGGGGGAACACCATATATTTT
CASSEFGGNTIYF
>.|TRBV4-3|TRBJ2-2|.
TGCGCCAGCAGCCAAGATCTTGGCAGGGGAACTGCGAACACCGGGGAGCTGTTTTTT
CASSQDLGRGTANTGELFF
>.|TRBV19|TRBJ2-7|.
TGTGCCAGTAGTATAAGGGGCCGCCACTACGAGCAGTACTTC
CASSIRGRHYEQYF
>TRBD1|TRBV19|TRBJ1-2|.
TGTGCCAGTAGAGACAGGGGGCCCTATGGCTACACCTTC
CASRDRGPYGYTF
>.|TRBV5-1|TRBJ2-7|.
TGCGCCAGCAGCCCTGGCGGGTACGAGCAGTACTTC
CASSPGGYEQYF
>TRBD1|TRBV5-1|TRBJ2-7|.
TGCGCCAGCAGCTGGACGACAGGGTACGAGCAGTACTTC
CASSWTTGYEQYF
>.|TRBV9|TRBJ2-5|.
TGTGCCAGCAGCGTAGCAGGGGTTCAAGAGACCCAGTACTTC
CASSVAGVQETQYF
>TRBD1|TRBV29-1|TRBJ1-1|few
TGCAGCGTTGAAGTGCGACAGGGCAGTACTGAAGCTTTCTTT
CSVEVRQGSTEAFF
>TRBD1|TRBV5-4|TRBJ1-6|.
TGTGCCAGCAGCTTGGGACAGGGAGATTCACCCCTCCACTTT
CASSLGQGDSPLHF
>.|TRBV10-1|TRBJ1-1|.
TGCGCCAGCAGGCCGGACAGGAACACTGAAGCTTTCTTT
CASRPDRNTEAFF
>TRBD1|TRBV5-1|TRBJ1-2|.
TGCGCCAGCAGCTCCAGGGGGTCCCATGGCTACACCTTC
CASSSRGSHGYTF
>.|TRBV4-1|TRBJ1-5|.
TGCGCCAGCAGCCAAGATGACTACTCCAGCAATCAGCCCCAGCATTTT
CASSQDDYSSNQPQHF